This record concerns one TCR beta chain sequence. This clonotype appeared a few times. The specificity of this receptor is unknown. Within one base of it there is no much larger clone, and no base qualities were kept. V gives up 7 bases and J gives up 0 bases, and the segment between their germline ends measures 22 bases. Counted from cysteine to phenylalanine, this CDR3 has 17 amino acids. Only the CDR3 DNA is retained, 51 bases long and in frame from the first base. In the germline V gene (reference sequence), CDR1 corresponds to GTSNPN and CDR2 to SVGIG. The TCR beta CDR3 regions were amplified from the RNA transcripts. The TCR CDR3 was subjected to a first round of RT-PCR using the HTBI primer set and the Qiagen OneStep RT-PCR kit. Libraries were constructed in a second round of multiplex PCR, after which size selection and purification were performed. The libraries were sequenced on an Illumina HiSeq2000 using paired-end 100 bp reads. On the study's bioinformatics: SOAPnuke was used to process the raw data, throwing out any read that contained adapters or uncalled bases, had a mean Phred below 15, or lacked an exact constant-primer or identifier match. High-quality paired reads were merged with COPE v1.2.5, and unique nucleotide sequences were defined as clonotypes. Clonotypes were aligned to IMGT TRBV, TRBD and TRBJ reference segments using MiTCR v1.1. The analysis was restricted to V-J combinations with a frequency above 0.0001, which together covered 99.2% of the repertoires. A TCS score was defined as the ratio between F50 (clonal expansion) and ExV (chaos), using BLOSUM62-based TCRdist between CDR3 peptides within each V-J. Welch's t-statistics and random forest reduced 500 to 550 V-J features to 13, which were used in a naive Bayes classifier (R e1071). TCRdb itself trimmed the public reads at Q25 with fastp, ran MiXCR and retained productive beta chains. Here each entry gathers all rows of one CDR3 protein and keeps the most common genes and DNA. The V and J calls and clone size come from TCRdb's table, not from the authors' own analysis. This sample comprises around 620,000 distinct CDR3 sequences, over 12% of them detected only once. Together, the top ten hold 7.1% of the sample.

This sample is drawn from a study of T cells in Graves' hyperthyroidism and ophthalmopathy (dated by TCRdb to about 2019). General notes on the study: Peripheral blood was collected at initial diagnosis, before any treatment. Following sampling, methimazole starting at 30 mg daily was given to hyperthyroidism patients, and high-dose intravenous methylprednisolone was given to ophthalmopathy patients. To identify TCR V-J signatures that set the groups apart, the researchers used a discovery cohort of 100 or so patients, made up of roughly 45 with Graves' ophthalmopathy and 57 with stable Graves' hyperthyroidism. The approximately 98 discovery patients were randomly divided into training and test sets at a 7:3 ratio. The study also compared thyroid tissue and blood T-cell repertoires from about six Graves' hyperthyroidism patients. An independent validation cohort of 18 to 20 hyperthyroidism patients and over 15 patients who later progressed to ophthalmopathy tested prospective prediction of ophthalmopathy. The paper reports TCR Vbeta CDR3 sequencing of about 140 peripheral blood samples: 40 or so ophthalmopathy, 75 to 80 hyperthyroidism and some 17 progressor patients. The research as a whole found: Sample size was not statistically predetermined, and blinding of investigators to group allocation was not performed. In validation, the model predicted progression to ophthalmopathy with over 65% sensitivity and 72.22% specificity, a median of about six months before onset. In cross-validation, a model built on a 13 V-J signature told ophthalmopathy apart from stable hyperthyroidism with 85% to 90% sensitivity and roughly 81% specificity, and in testing the same model reached 80%/75%. Most expanded thyroid clonotypes (frequency above 0.001) were also found in blood, which suggests that blood repertoires may mirror thyroid immune responses.

Moderately to severely active disease, a Clinical Activity Score of at least 3, a NOSPECS grade of at least 4, and a duration under 3 months were present in ophthalmopathy patients. Patients with uncontrolled infections, other autoimmune diseases, pregnancy or lactation were excluded. Diagnoses were established on the basis of clinical symptoms, serum thyroxine and TRAb, thyroid ultrasound, and orbital computed tomography. PBMCs were separated from around 9.1 ml of fresh peripheral blood using Ficoll-Paque density gradient centrifugation. Total RNA was extracted with Trizol reagent, and quality was checked on an Agilent 2100 Bioanalyzer.

Rearrangement joined TRBV30 to TRBJ1-3, with TRBD1 perhaps the D gene, on 5 matching bases. Source material: blood. This TCR derives from a woman under 30 with Graves' ophthalmopathy. The DNA is as follows: TGTGCCTCATATTATCCGGGACTCTTGCGCTCTGGAAACACCATATATTTT. Translated, it reads CASYYPGLLRSGNTIYF.